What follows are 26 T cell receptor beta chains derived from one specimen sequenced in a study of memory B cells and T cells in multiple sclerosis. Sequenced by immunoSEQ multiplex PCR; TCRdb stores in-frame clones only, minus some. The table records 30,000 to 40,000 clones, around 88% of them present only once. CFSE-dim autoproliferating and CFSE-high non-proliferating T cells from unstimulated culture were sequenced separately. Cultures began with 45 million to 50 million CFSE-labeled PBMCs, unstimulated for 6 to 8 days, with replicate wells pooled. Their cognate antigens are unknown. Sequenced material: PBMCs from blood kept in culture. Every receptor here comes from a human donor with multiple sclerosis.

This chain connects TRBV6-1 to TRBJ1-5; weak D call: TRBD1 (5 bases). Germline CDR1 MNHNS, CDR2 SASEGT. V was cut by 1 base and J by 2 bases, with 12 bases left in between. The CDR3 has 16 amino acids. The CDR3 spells CASSEGGLRGNQPQHF. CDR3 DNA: TGTGCCAGCAGTGAAGGGGGACTCCGGGGCAATCAGCCCCAGCATTTT.

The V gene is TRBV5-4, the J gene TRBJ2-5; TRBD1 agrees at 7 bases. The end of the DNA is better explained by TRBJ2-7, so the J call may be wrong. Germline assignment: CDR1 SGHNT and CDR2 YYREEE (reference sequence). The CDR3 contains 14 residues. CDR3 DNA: TGTGCCAGCAGCCCGACGACAGGGATGTACGAGCAGTACTTC. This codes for CASSPTTGMYEQYF.

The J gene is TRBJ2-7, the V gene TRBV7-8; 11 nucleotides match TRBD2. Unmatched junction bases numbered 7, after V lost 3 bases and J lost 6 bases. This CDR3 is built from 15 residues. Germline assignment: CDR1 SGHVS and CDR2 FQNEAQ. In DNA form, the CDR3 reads TGTGCCAGCAGCTTGGCCGGGACTAGCGGACGCGAGCAGTACTTC. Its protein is CASSLAGTSGREQYF.

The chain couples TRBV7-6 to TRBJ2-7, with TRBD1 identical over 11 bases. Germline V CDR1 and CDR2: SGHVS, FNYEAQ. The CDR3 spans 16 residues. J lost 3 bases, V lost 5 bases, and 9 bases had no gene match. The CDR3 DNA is TGTGCCAGCAGCAAAGGACAGGGGGCCTTCCTCTACGAGCAGTACTTC. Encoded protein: CASSKGQGAFLYEQYF.

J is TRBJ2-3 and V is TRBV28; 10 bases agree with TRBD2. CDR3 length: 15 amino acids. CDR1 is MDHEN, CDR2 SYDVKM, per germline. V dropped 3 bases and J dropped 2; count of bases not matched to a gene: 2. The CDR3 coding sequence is TGTGCCAGCAGTTTTACTAGCGGGAACACAGATACGCAGTATTTT. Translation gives CASSFTSGNTDTQYF.

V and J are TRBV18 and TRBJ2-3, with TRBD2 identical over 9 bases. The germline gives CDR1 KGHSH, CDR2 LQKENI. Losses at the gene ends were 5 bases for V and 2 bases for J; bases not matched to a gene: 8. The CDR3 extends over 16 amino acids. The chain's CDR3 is CASSSQLAGPTDTQYF. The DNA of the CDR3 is TGTGCCAGCTCATCGCAGCTAGCGGGGCCCACAGATACGCAGTATTTT.

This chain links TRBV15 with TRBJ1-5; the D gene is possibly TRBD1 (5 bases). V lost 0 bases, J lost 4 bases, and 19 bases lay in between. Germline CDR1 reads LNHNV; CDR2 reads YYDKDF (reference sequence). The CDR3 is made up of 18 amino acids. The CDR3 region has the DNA TGTGCCACCAGCAGAGATTTCCGGGGGGGGTTAGGGAATCAGCCCCAGCATTTT. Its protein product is CATSRDFRGGLGNQPQHF.

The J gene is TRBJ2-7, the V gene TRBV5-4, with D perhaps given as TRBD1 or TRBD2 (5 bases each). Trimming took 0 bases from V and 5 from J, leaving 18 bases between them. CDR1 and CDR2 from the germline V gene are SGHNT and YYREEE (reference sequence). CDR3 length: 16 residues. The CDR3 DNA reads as TGTGCCAGCAGCTTGGGCCAGGGACGAGCTACGGACGAGCAGTACTTC. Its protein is CASSLGQGRATDEQYF.

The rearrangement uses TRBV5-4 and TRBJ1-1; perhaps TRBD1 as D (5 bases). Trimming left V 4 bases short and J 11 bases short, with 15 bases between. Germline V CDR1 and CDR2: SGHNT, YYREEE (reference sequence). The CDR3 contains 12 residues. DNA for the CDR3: TGTGCCAGCAGCCGGGACTCGGAGCTGGCTTTCTTT. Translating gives CASSRDSELAFF. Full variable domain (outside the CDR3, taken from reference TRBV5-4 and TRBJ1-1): ETGVTQSPTHLIKTRGQQVTLRCSSQSGHNTVSWYQQALGQGPQFIFQYYREEENGRGNFPPRFSGLQFPNYSSELNVNALELDDSALYLCASSRDSELAFFGQGTRLTVV.

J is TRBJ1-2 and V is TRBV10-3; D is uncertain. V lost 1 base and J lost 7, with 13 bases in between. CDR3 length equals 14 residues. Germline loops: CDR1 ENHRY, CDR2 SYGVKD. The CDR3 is CAISEFGSKPGYTF. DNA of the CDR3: TGTGCCATCAGTGAGTTTGGCAGTAAACCTGGCTACACCTTC.

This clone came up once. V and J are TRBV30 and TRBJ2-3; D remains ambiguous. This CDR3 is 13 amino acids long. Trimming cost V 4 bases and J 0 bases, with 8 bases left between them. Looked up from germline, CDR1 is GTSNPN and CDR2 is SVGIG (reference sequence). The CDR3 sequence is CAWNLASTDTQYF. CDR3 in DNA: TGTGCCTGGAACTTAGCTAGCACAGATACGCAGTATTTT.

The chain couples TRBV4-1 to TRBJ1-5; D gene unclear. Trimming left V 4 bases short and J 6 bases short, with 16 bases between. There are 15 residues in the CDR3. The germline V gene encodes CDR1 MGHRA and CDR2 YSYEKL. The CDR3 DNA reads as TGCGCCAGCAGCCCCCAGGTGGATGTTGGTCAGCCCCAGCATTTT. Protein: CASSPQVDVGQPQHF.

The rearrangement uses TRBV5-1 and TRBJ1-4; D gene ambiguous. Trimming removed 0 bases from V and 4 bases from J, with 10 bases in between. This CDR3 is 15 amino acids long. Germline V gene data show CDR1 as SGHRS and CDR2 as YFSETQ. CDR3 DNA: TGCGCCAGCAGCTTGGGGTTAGGCATTAATGAAAAACTGTTTTTT. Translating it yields CASSLGLGINEKLFF.

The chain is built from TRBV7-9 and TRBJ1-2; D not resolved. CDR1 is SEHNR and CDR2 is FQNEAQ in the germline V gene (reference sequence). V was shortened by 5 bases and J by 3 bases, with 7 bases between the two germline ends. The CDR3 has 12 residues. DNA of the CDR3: TGTGCCAGCAGCGAAGCGGACTATGGCTACACCTTC. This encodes CASSEADYGYTF.

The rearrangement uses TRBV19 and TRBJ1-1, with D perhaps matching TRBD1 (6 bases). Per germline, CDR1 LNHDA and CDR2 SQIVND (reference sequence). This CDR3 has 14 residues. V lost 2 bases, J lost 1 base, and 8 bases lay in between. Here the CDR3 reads CASSILTGNTEAFF. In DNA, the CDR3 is TGTGCCAGTAGTATACTGACAGGGAACACTGAAGCTTTCTTT.

CDR3 loop: CASTLSRGLGETQYF. DNA of the CDR3: TGTGCCAGTACCCTCTCGAGGGGGTTGGGGGAGACCCAGTACTTC. The chain joins TRBV19 to TRBJ2-5; D is perhaps TRBD1 (6 bases). Germline assignment: CDR1 LNHDA and CDR2 SQIVND (reference sequence). Trimming pared 7 bases from V and 5 bases from J, leaving 20 bases between. CDR3 size: 15 residues.

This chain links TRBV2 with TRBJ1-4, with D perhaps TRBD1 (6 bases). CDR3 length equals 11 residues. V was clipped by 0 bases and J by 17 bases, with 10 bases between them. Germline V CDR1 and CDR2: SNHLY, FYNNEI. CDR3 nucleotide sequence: TGTGCCAGCAGTGAAGCCACGGACAGATTTTTT. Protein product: CASSEATDRFF.

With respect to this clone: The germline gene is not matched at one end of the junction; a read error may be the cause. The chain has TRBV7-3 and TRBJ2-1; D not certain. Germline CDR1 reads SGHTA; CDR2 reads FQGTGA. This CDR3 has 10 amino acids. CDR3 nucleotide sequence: TGTGCCAGCAGCCAAAAGGGCCCCGTCTTC. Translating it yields CASSQKGPVF.

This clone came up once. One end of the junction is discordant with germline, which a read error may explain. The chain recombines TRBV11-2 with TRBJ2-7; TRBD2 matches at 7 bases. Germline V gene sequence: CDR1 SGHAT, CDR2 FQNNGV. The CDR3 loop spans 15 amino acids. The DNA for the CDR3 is TGTGCCAGCAGCTTAGGGACGGCGCCTGCGGGAGAGCAGCACTTC. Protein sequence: CASSLGTAPAGEQHF.

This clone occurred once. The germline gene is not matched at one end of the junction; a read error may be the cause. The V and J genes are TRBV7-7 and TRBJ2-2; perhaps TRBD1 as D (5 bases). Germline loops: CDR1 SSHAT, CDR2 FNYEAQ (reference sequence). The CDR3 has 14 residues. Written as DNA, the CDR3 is TGTGCTAGCAGCTTAGGGGCCGAACCCGGGGAGCTGTTTTTT. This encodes CASSLGAEPGELFF. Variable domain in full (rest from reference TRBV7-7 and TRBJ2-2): GAGVSQSPRYKVTKRGQDVTLRCDPISSHATLYWYQQALGQGPEFLTYFNYEAQPDKSGLPSDRFSAERPEGSISTLTIQRTEQRDSAMYRCASSLGAEPGELFFGEGSRLTVL.

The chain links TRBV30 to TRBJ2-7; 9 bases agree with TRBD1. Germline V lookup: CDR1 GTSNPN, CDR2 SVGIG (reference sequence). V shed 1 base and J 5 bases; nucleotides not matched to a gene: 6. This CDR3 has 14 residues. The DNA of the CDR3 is TGTGCCTGGAGTGCCCTACGGGACAGGGACGAGCAGTACTTC. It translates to CAWSALRDRDEQYF.

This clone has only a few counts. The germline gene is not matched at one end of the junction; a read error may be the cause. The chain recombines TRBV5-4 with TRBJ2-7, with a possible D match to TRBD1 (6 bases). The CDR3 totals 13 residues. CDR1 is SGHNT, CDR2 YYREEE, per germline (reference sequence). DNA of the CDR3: TGTGCCAGCAGCTACAGGGCCTCCTTCGAGCAGTACTTC. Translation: CASSYRASFEQYF.

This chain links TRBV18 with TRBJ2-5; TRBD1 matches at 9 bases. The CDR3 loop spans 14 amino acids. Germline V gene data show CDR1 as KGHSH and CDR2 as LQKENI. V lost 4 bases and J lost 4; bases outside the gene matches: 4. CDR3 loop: CASSRDRGGETQYF. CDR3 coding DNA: TGTGCCAGCTCACGCGACAGGGGGGGAGAGACCCAGTACTTC.

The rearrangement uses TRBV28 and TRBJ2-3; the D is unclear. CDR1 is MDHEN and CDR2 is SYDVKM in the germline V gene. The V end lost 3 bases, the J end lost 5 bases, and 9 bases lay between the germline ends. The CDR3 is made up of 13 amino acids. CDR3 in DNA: TGTGCCAGCAGTTTGCTCACGCGAGATACGCAGTATTTT. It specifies CASSLLTRDTQYF.

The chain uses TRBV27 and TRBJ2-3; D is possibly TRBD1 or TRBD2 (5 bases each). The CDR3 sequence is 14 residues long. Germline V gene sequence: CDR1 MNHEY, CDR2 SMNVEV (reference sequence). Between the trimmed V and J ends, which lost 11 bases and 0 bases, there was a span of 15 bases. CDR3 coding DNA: TGTGCCCCCACTGGGACGTATAGCACAGATACGCAGTATTTT. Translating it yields CAPTGTYSTDTQYF.

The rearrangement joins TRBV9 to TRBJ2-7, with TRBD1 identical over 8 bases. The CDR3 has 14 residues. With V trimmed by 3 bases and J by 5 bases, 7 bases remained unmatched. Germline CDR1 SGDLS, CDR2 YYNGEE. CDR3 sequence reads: CASSARQGFNEQYF. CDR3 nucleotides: TGTGCCAGCAGCGCCCGACAGGGGTTCAACGAGCAGTACTTC.